This T cell receptor (beta chain) was identified during a study of molecular identifiers for immune sequencing clone quantification. On the study more broadly: Four of five splits of RNA from roughly 18,000 or 92,000 naive CD8 cells were sequenced in replicates.

The CDR3 has 15 amino acids. Trimming took 0 bases from V and 2 from J, leaving 8 bases between them. Germline V gene data show CDR1 as LNHDA and CDR2 as SQIVND (reference sequence). As previously described, bulk TCR libraries were made using listed TCR primers. Via MiXCR, TCRdb re-called the PCR reads, giving one row per CDR3 protein. The table lists 90,000 or so distinct CDR3 sequences, around 20% of them singletons. This clonotype was observed a handful of times. Naive CD8 T cells were sorted, and the gate applied was CD8+CD4-CCR7+CD45RA+. The sample comprised naive CD8+ T cells from blood, with Jurkat cell RNA spiked in. Subset of the sample: FACS-sorted CD8+CD4-CCR7+CD45RA+ naive T cells. The J gene is TRBJ2-1, the V gene TRBV19; D is possibly TRBD1 or TRBD2 (5 bases each). The receptor was derived from a human donor in good health. Some libraries in this study had Jurkat cell RNA spiked in. For the CDR3, the DNA is TGTGCCAGTAGTATAGATGGGACCCCCTACAATGAGCAGTTCTTC. It codes for CASSIDGTPYNEQFF. Combining the CDR3 with reference TRBV19 and TRBJ2-1 gives the whole variable domain DGGITQSPKYLFRKEGQNVTLSCEQNLNHDAMYWYRQDPGQGLRLIYYSQIVNDFQKGDIAEGYSVSREKKESFPLTVTSAQKNPTAFYLCASSIDGTPYNEQFFGPGTRLTVL.